This T cell receptor (beta chain) was identified during a study of blood T cell repertoires in COVID-19. Overall study context: T cells, B-cell-depleted T cells, or PBMCs provided the cDNA or gDNA that served as material.

Trimming took 6 bases from V and 9 from J, leaving 12 bases between them. This CDR3 comprises 13 residues. Assay: immunoSEQ multiplex PCR; the TCRdb copy retains only in-frame clones and omits some. The sample comprises 150,000 or so clones, 60% to 80% of which are singletons, and roughly 9% rests with the top ten. The specimen was peripheral blood. The genes are TRBV12-3 or TRBV12-4 and TRBJ1-6; the D gene is possibly TRBD1 (5 bases). The TCR originated in a woman in her fifties or sixties with active or convalescent COVID-19. The CDR3: CASSGEGRSPLHF. CDR3 bases: TGTGCCAGCAGCGGGGAGGGACGTTCACCCCTCCACTTT.